This T cell receptor (beta chain) was identified in a study of blood T cell repertoires in COVID-19. Authors' methods: Reference gene primer amplification in the assay estimated nucleated cell counts. The method was immunoSEQ multiplex PCR; TCRdb's version includes in-frame clones alone and lacks a portion of them. That table supplies the V and J calls and clone size; D and trimming were determined from the DNA. Of tens of thousands of clones listed, approximately 90% are singletons. The germline CDR1 and CDR2 sequences are GTSNPN and SVGIG (reference sequence). CDR3 size: 11 residues. Deletions cut 5 bases from V and 2 bases from J, with 7 bases between.

The sample comprised peripheral blood. V gene TRBV30 combines with J gene TRBJ2-7; no clear D. This TCR came from a human donor in a cohort sampled during active COVID-19. CDR3: CAWGFTYEQYF. CDR3 coding DNA: TGTGCCTGGGGATTTACCTACGAGCAGTACTTC.